Given below is one TCR beta chain in context. What it recognizes is unknown. The sample originates from a study of PD-L1 blockade in urothelial cancer. Study-level findings and limits: Durable-benefit patients showed greater tumor-associated blood clone expansion at 3 weeks.

The CDR3 is made up of 11 amino acids. CDR1 and CDR2 (germline): DFQATT, SNEGSKA (reference sequence). Trimming left V 5 bases short and J 4 bases short, with 8 bases between. TCRdb's table, derived via immunoSEQ multiplex PCR, lists solely in-frame clones and lacks some. The sample has fewer than 35,000 clones; approximately 87% are singletons. The number of samples from each patient was between 1 and 8, taken pretreatment and on-treatment. The TCR originated in a man aged 45-60 years with urothelial cancer. The V call is TRBV20-1, the J call TRBJ1-2, with unresolved D. The source was PBMCs, collected around atezolizumab (anti-PD-L1) treatment. The chain's CDR3 is CSARLPYGYTF. The DNA of the CDR3 is TGCAGTGCTCGCCTACCCTATGGCTACACCTTC.